This TCR beta chain was identified in a study of T-cell memory formation after mild COVID-19. Across the study: Clusters were largely donor specific. Findings of the study overall: Mostly located in CM and EM were contracting CD4+ clones, with contracting CD8+ clones located in EMRA.

With constant-segment primers, 5'RACE yielded cDNA libraries of TCR alpha and TCR beta that carried sample barcodes and UMIs. One entry per CDR3 protein results from TCRdb running MiXCR on the 5' RACE reads. The sample contains 92,000 or so distinct CDR3 sequences, 10% to 15% of which appear only once. CDR1 and CDR2 (germline): SEHNR, FQNEAQ (reference sequence). Deletions cut 1 base from V and 5 bases from J, with 8 bases between. The CDR3 sequence is 14 residues long. As for this clonotype: Its antigen is currently unknown.

The gene calls are TRBV7-9 and TRBJ2-2, with unresolved D. Sequencing was done on a sample of PBMCs or a T cell subset sorted from them (not recorded which). The clonotype originates from an adult woman who had mild COVID-19 (a few samples of this study predate the infection). Cell type and time point are not known. In DNA, the CDR3 is TGTGCCAGCAGCTTAGAATGGGGTACCGGGGAGCTGTTTTTT. Translated: CASSLEWGTGELFF. Full variable domain (outside the CDR3, taken from reference TRBV7-9 and TRBJ2-2): DTGVSQNPRHKITKRGQNVTFRCDPISEHNRLYWYRQTLGQGPEFLTYFQNEAQLEKSRLLSDRFSAERPKGSFSTLEIQRTEQGDSAMYLCASSLEWGTGELFFGEGSRLTVL.